This TCR beta chain was retrieved from a study of T cell clonality in common variable immunodeficiency. CVID subjects had received replacement immunoglobulin for at least one year. Study results and limitations: CVID subjects had higher TCRbeta clonality than healthy controls, most marked in about a third. In common variable immunodeficiency, TCR beta chains reportedly carried fewer deletions and N-nucleotide insertions. What drives increased CVID clonality needs T cell subpopulation sequencing.

CVID and control samples used equivalent genomic DNA input. Sequencing used immunoSEQ multiplex PCR; TCRdb keeps in-frame clones, though not all of them. There are over 30,000 clones in the sample, none observed a single time. This clone has a handful of counts. Its antigen is unidentified. The CDR3 end falls 3 residues outside the read, so it is completed with the germline J gene. The V gene end was trimmed by 6 bases and the J gene end by 5 bases; junction bases not matched to a gene: 12. The CDR3 spans 16 residues. The germline gives CDR1 KGHSH, CDR2 LQKENI. The sequence came from a human donor with common variable immunodeficiency. The chain employs TRBV18 and TRBJ2-2; 7 bases match TRBD1. Sample: peripheral blood mononuclear cells. Incomplete CDR3 DNA: TGTGCCAGCTCGACGGCTACAGGGGTGGATACCGGGGAG. It yields the protein CASSTATGVDTGE. The entire CDR3 is CASSTATGVDTGELFF.